This T cell receptor beta chain stems from a study of Graves' ophthalmopathy and Graves' hyperthyroidism. Study as a whole: Before any treatment, peripheral blood was taken at the initial diagnosis.

This clonotype was found a few times. The antigen is unknown. Using RNA transcripts, the TCR beta CDR3 regions were amplified. RT-PCR was first run with HTBI primers, then multiplex PCR in a second round. TCRdb fed the multiplex PCR reads into MiXCR, producing one record per CDR3 protein. The table shows about 740,000 distinct CDR3 sequences, with 40% occurring only once. Study-wide results and caveats: A model built from 13 signatures distinguished ophthalmopathy from stable hyperthyroidism with around 91% sensitivity and around 78% specificity. Thyroid clonotypes that were expanded above 0.001 frequency mostly also appeared in blood.

The germline gives CDR1 SGHVS, CDR2 FQNEAQ. J lost 7 bases, V lost 6 bases, and 7 bases had no gene match. The CDR3 length is 14 residues. The receptor comes from an adult man with Graves' ophthalmopathy. Sequencing used peripheral blood. The J gene is TRBJ1-2, the V gene TRBV7-8; 11 bases match TRBD1. In nucleotides, the CDR3 is TGTGCCAGCAGTACTATGGACAGGGGGCTTGGCTACACCTTC. Protein product: CASSTMDRGLGYTF.